This TCR beta chain was documented in a study of technical replicates of blood from a handful of donors. Measured with immunoSEQ multiplex PCR; TCRdb has only the in-frame clones, and not every one. The data hold roughly 79,000 clones, with nearly 96% observed a single time. Material for sequencing was T cells isolated from PBMCs. The TCR was taken from a human donor in good health.

The CDR3 bases are TGTGCCAGCAGGGGGGGTCTAACCCAGTACTTC. Translated, it gives CASRGGLTQYF. The genes are TRBV6-5 and TRBJ2-5, with D maybe TRBD2 (6 bases). The V end lost 6 bases, the J end lost 8 bases, and 10 bases lay between the germline ends. There are 11 residues in the CDR3. CDR1 is MNHEY, CDR2 SVGAGI, per germline.